This entry features one T cell receptor beta chain sequence. This entry is derived from a study of blood T cell repertoires in COVID-19. At the level of the study: Sites across the United States, Italy and Spain contributed samples from acute and convalescent COVID-19.

Data came from immunoSEQ multiplex PCR; TCRdb stores just in-frame clones and leaves some out. The table lists roughly 380,000 clones, roughly 90% of them singletons. Trimming took off 2 bases at V and 8 bases at J, with 12 bases between the two ends. Germline assignment: CDR1 MDHEN and CDR2 SYDVKM. There are 13 residues in the CDR3. The specimen sequenced was peripheral blood. This clonotype was sampled from an older woman with COVID-19, enrolled during active disease. This chain joins TRBV28 and TRBJ1-2; D is undetermined. Here the CDR3 reads CASSLELRRGYTF. The CDR3, as DNA: TGTGCCAGCAGTTTAGAACTAAGGAGGGGCTACACCTTC.